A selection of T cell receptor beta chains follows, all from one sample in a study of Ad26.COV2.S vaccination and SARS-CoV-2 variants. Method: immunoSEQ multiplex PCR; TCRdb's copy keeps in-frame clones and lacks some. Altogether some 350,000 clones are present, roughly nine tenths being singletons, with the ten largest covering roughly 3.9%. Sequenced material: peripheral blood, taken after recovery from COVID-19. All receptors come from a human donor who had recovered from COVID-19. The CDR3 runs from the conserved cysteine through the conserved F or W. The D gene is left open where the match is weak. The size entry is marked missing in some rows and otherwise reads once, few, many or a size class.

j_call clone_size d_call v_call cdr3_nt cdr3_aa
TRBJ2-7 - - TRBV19 TGTGCCAGTAGTCTTGGACTAACCGGCTACGAGCAGTACTTC CASSLGLTGYEQYF
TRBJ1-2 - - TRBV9 TGTGCCAGCAGCGTAGCGACGGGGAACTATGGCTACACCTTC CASSVATGNYGYTF
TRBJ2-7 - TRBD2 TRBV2 TGTGCCAGCAGTGTTAGTCCCAGCGGGGGTTCAAGTCCCCACGAGCAGTACTTC CASSVSPSGGSSPHEQYF
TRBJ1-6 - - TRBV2 TGTGCCAGCGCGTGGATCGAGAGCTCCTATAATTCACCCCTCCACTTT CASAWIESSYNSPLHF
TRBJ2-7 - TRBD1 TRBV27 TGTGCCAGCAGTTCCGGGACAGGGGCTTCCTACGAGCAGTACTTC CASSSGTGASYEQYF
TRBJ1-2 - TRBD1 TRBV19 TGTGCCAGTAGTATAGATGGGACAGGGTATGGCTACACCTTC CASSIDGTGYGYTF
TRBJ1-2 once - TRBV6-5 TGTGCCAGCAGTTACTCGGGGAGTAAGGATTATGGCTACACCTTC CASSYSGSKDYGYTF
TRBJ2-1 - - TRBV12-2 TGTGCAAGTCGCTTAGCGGTAGGGGTAGGGGGGAACCACAATGAGCAGTTCTTC CASRLAVGVGGNHNEQFF
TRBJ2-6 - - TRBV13 TGTGCCAGCAGTCGTAACTCTGGGGCCAACGTCCTGACTTTC CASSRNSGANVLTF
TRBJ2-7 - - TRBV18 TGTGCCAGCTCATATCGCCCACAGGACCCCTACGAGCAGTACTTC CASSYRPQDPYEQYF